A selection of T cell receptor beta chains follows, all from one sample in a study of blood T cell repertoires in COVID-19. Generated by immunoSEQ multiplex PCR, the TCRdb table keeps only in-frame clones and is missing some. The sample lists under 200,000 clones; around 80% were seen once. Sequencing used peripheral blood. The origin of the receptors is a woman aged 70-85 years with COVID-19, enrolled during active disease. CDR3s include the opening cysteine and the closing phenylalanine or tryptophan. Expanded clones get a size class; other rows say once, few or many, or leave the size out.

V gene	clone size	J gene	CDR3 protein
TRBV14	.	TRBJ2-1	CASSQRMNARIYNEQFF
TRBV12-5	.	TRBJ1-1	CASGLGQSEAFF
TRBV18	.	TRBJ1-2	CASSLAYGYTF
TRBV11-3	.	TRBJ1-1	CASSLHEGGDEAFF
TRBV7-8	.	TRBJ1-1	CASSFDPGGNTEAFF
TRBV6-5	.	TRBJ2-7	CASSYRGKGFYEQYF
TRBV19	.	TRBJ1-3	CASSTLPGGENTIYF
TRBV19	.	TRBJ2-5	CASSFRTSGLETQYF
TRBV6-1	.	TRBJ2-3	CASSEIVITTDTQYF
TRBV28	.	TRBJ1-2	CASGAWGYTF
TRBV20-1	.	TRBJ2-3	CSASIAGFTFSTDTQYF
TRBV4-1	.	TRBJ2-1	CASSQDAEEQFF
TRBV3-1/TRBV3-2	once	TRBJ1-1	CASSFTANTEAFF
TRBV6-4	.	TRBJ1-6	CASSAGGSSYNSPLHF
TRBV7-9	.	TRBJ2-1	CASSKTAVSSYNEQFF
TRBV5-1	.	TRBJ2-7	CASSLMEGVYEQYF
TRBV7-2	.	TRBJ2-4	CASSLRSGSQNIQYF
TRBV20-1	.	TRBJ1-5	CSAAGVQPQHF
TRBV28	.	TRBJ2-3	CASSLFGGGTDTQYF
TRBV7-2	.	TRBJ1-1	CASSLEVGNTEAFF
TRBV11-3	.	TRBJ1-1	CASSSRQGVGEAFF
TRBV28	.	TRBJ2-7	CASSLVGPYEQYF
TRBV12-3/TRBV12-4	.	TRBJ1-2	CASSLARLGYTF
TRBV28	.	TRBJ1-1	CASSLPVQPNTEAFF
TRBV6-2/TRBV6-3	.	TRBJ2-4	CASSYPVSINKLQAAKNIQYF
TRBV7-9	.	TRBJ2-1	CASSPRVGRGNNEQFF
TRBV19	.	TRBJ1-2	CASSPGRVSGYTF
TRBV27	.	TRBJ1-1	CASRLGGDGTEAFF
TRBV28	.	TRBJ1-6	CASSSPSRGNSPLHF
TRBV5-1	few	TRBJ2-1	CASSRTSGRVTYNEQFF
TRBV19	once	TRBJ1-6	CASTTTGNSPLHF
TRBV19	.	TRBJ1-1	CASTPGLGLRAFF
TRBV5-1	.	TRBJ2-1	CASLLEGTRSSEQFF
TRBV5-4	.	TRBJ2-6	CASSNGLAGTLSGANVLTF
TRBV3-1/TRBV3-2	.	TRBJ2-7	CASSQGGSGYEQYF
TRBV29-1	.	TRBJ2-3	CSVGPTSGLTDTQYF
TRBV3-1/TRBV3-2	few	TRBJ1-1	CASSYQAEAFF
TRBV18	.	TRBJ2-2	CASSQLTTGTDTGELFF
TRBV6-5	.	TRBJ1-1	CASSYGAGVNTEAFF